This T cell receptor beta chain was identified during a study of Ad26.COV2.S vaccination and SARS-CoV-2 variants. Regarding the study as a whole: The TCR breadth and depth analyses may have understated or missed part of the total T cell responses.

Germline V gene sequence: CDR1 KGHSH, CDR2 LQKENI. Deletions cut 3 bases from V and 7 bases from J, with 18 bases between. The CDR3 sequence is 15 residues long. Concerning this clone itself: Its specificity is not known.

Treatment reported: roughly 20 received Ad26.COV2.S at low or high dose, single or two shots; several received placebo; per-sample allocation not given. Sampling occurred on day 63 after the first vaccine or placebo injection. Within Boston, the person who donated was an adult of 18-55 years. The table came from immunoSEQ multiplex PCR; TCRdb's copy has only in-frame clones and leaves some out. The sample yields around 300,000 clones, about 88% seen once. Sample: peripheral blood, taken in a trial of Ad26.COV2.S vaccine versus placebo. The sequence was obtained from a person aged 18-60 years who received the Ad26.COV2.S COVID-19 vaccine or a placebo. V usage is TRBV18 and J usage is TRBJ1-2; D gene uncertain. The CDR3 protein is CASSPALTYARGYTF. The CDR3 DNA is TGTGCCAGCTCACCCGCGTTAACGTACGCGCGTGGCTACACCTTC.